This record covers a single T cell receptor (beta chain). It has no known antigen specificity. Base qualities are not at hand, and no much larger clone is one base apart. The CDR3 spans 12 residues, from the cysteine through the phenylalanine. Only the CDR3 region is kept as DNA, spanning 36 bases read in frame from base 1. CDR1 is given as SQVTM and CDR2 as ANQGSEA, both from the germline V gene. The junction carries 12 bases between V and J, which are trimmed by 6 bases and 4 bases respectively. In the prospective study, participants were roughly 18 to 100 years old, resided in 24 geographic areas of the United States, and were enrolled through a virtual design. In the prospective study, participants were assigned to cohorts based on the clinical history participants reported in a screening survey and a study questionnaire. In the prospective study, mobile phlebotomists collected whole blood, serum and a nasopharyngeal or oropharyngeal swab from each participant. Additional blood draws and questionnaires over an approximately two-month period could optionally be provided by prospective study participants. Blood samples from the prospective study were shipped frozen or at room temperature prior to DNA extraction.

This record belongs to a study of blood T cell repertoires in COVID-19 (dated by TCRdb to 2020 to 2022). Background for the entire study: The collaborator samples originated in the United States, Italy and Spain and spanned the acute and convalescent phases of COVID-19. The prospective study material was composed of cDNA or gDNA derived from T cells, B-cell-depleted T cells, or PBMCs. The dataset comprised deeply sampled blood TCRbeta repertoires from subjects exposed to, actively infected with, or recovered from COVID-19. The repertoires were released in a freely available public database meant as a resource for research on the immune response to SARS-CoV-2. The samples were drawn from two sources: the first 160 participants of the ongoing ImmuneRACE study, and 1,000 to 1,500 subjects contributed by 6 global collaborators. Sample metadata almost always included a de-identified subject ID, COVID-19 status, age in years and sex. Where available, HLA class I and class II types were obtained from metadata supplied by the sample provider rather than from assay-based typing. The full study reports these points: How much clinical and demographic metadata was included differed by source and by participant, and the metadata was provided uncurated.

The immunoSEQ Assay, a bias-controlled multiplex PCR, was used to amplify TCRbeta CDR3 regions from genomic DNA. The authors' analysis ran thus. The number of nucleated cells in each sample was estimated by amplification of reference gene primers within the assay. Sequence reads were collapsed and filtered to measure the absolute abundance of every unique TCRbeta CDR3 rearrangement. For each sample, productive Simpson clonality was calculated by taking the square root of Simpson's diversity index across productive rearrangements. The table was pulled from immuneACCESS by TCRdb, which kept in-frame rearrangements only. Such tables lose some clones; where checked, under half of the loss comes from unresolved V genes, and the rest has no known cause. That table gives V, J and clone size, and the DNA gave D and trimming. In this sample the table shows about 200,000 clones, 70% to 90% of which occur a single time. The top ten constitute 3.5% to 4% of the sample.

The sequence links TRBV29-1 to TRBJ1-2, with the D gene not confidently named. This TCR was recovered from a woman aged 40-49 years with acute COVID-19. The sequenced material came from PBMCs or T cells enriched from blood (not recorded which). The CDR3 protein: CSVEDWVYGYTF. The DNA reads as follows: TGCAGCGTCGAGGACTGGGTCTATGGCTACACCTTC.